Presented here are 14 T cell receptor beta chains from one specimen sequenced in a study of T-cell reconstitution after alpha-beta-depleted transplantation in children. A TCRbeta library incorporating unique molecular identifiers was prepared. Each CDR3 protein gets one entry after TCRdb re-called the PCR reads with MiXCR. The data hold some 450,000 distinct CDR3 sequences, with about 40% observed a single time. Source: PBMCs, taken before TCRalphabeta/CD19-depleted stem cell transplant. The source is a girl aged 2 to 9 with aplastic anemia, due to receive a stem cell transplant.

This rearrangement joins TRBV4-2 to TRBJ2-7; 11 positions agree with TRBD2. The germline CDR1 and CDR2 sequences are LGHNA and YNFKEQ. V shed 0 bases, J shed 0 bases, and the junction held 10 bases outside the gene matches. CDR3 length: 19 residues. The CDR3 DNA reads TGTGCCAGCAGCCAAGAATGGCTAGCGGGGGGCCTCGGCTCCTACGAGCAGTACTTC. Protein: CASSQEWLAGGLGSYEQYF.

The chain recombines TRBV20-1 with TRBJ2-1; tentative D call: TRBD2 (6 bases). V was cut by 0 bases and J by 4 bases, with 13 bases left in between. Germline loops: CDR1 DFQATT, CDR2 SNEGSKA (reference sequence). CDR3 length equals 15 residues. Written as DNA, the CDR3 is TGCAGTGCTAGAGAAACGAGAGGGACTTACAATGAGCAGTTCTTC. Its protein is CSARETRGTYNEQFF.

The chain recombines TRBV5-1 with TRBJ2-2; D may be TRBD1 (6 bases). Per the germline V gene, CDR1 is SGHRS and CDR2 is YFSETQ. This CDR3 is 17 amino acids long. Trimming removed 3 bases at V and 5 bases at J, with 20 bases between. The CDR3 nucleotides are TGCGCCAGCAGCTCTGGGTGGGACACAGGAAGAACCGGGGAGCTGTTTTTT. Its translation: CASSSGWDTGRTGELFF.

At least ten counts were recorded for this clonotype. This chain uses TRBV7-9 with TRBJ1-5; 8 bases fit TRBD1. The CDR3 runs 15 residues. Per germline, CDR1 SEHNR and CDR2 FQNEAQ (reference sequence). After removal of 5 bases from V and 1 base from J, the junction contained 4 bases not matched to a gene. The CDR3 DNA reads TGTGCCAGCAGCGAAGGACAGGGAAGCAATCAGCCCCAGCATTTT. It encodes CASSEGQGSNQPQHF.

This clonotype was detected ten times or more. The rearrangement joins TRBV7-9 to TRBJ2-2; TRBD1 aligns across 8 bases. CDR3 length equals 16 residues. Germline loops: CDR1 SEHNR, CDR2 FQNEAQ (reference sequence). V shed 4 bases and J 5 bases; nucleotides not matched to a gene: 9. The CDR3 protein is CASSSVYRQGTGELFF. The CDR3 coding sequence is TGTGCCAGCAGCTCCGTATACAGACAGGGGACCGGGGAGCTGTTTTTT.

The rearrangement uses TRBV7-2 and TRBJ2-7; 8 bases line up with TRBD1. V gave up 1 base and J gave up 0 bases; unmatched junction bases: 5. The length of the CDR3 is 16 residues. Germline values: CDR1 SGHTA, CDR2 FQGNSA. The CDR3 DNA reads as TGTGCCAGCAGCTTAGGACAGGGGCCGTTCTCCTACGAGCAGTACTTC. Residues: CASSLGQGPFSYEQYF.

J is TRBJ1-5 and V is TRBV6-5; D possibly corresponds to TRBD1 (5 bases). CDR3 size: 16 residues. From germline, CDR1 is MNHEY and CDR2 SVGAGI. Trimming removed 2 bases at V and 2 bases at J, with 13 bases between. CDR3 DNA: TGTGCCAGCAGTTACCGAGGGGAATTGGGCAATCAGCCCCAGCATTTT. Its translation: CASSYRGELGNQPQHF.

The V gene is TRBV29-1, the J gene TRBJ2-7, with 7 bases aligning to TRBD1. The CDR3 runs to 13 residues. Trimming removed 5 bases from V and 0 bases from J; junction bases left unmatched: 4. Per germline, CDR1 SQVTM and CDR2 ANQGSEA. CDR3 in amino acids: CSVIGQVSYEQYF. For the CDR3, the DNA is TGCAGCGTTATTGGACAGGTCTCCTACGAGCAGTACTTC.

This clonotype was counted at least ten times. The chain has TRBV20-1 and TRBJ2-7; TRBD2 agrees at 14 bases. Germline lookup yields CDR1 DFQATT and CDR2 SNEGSKA (reference sequence). The CDR3 covers 17 residues. Germline trimming cut 3 bases from V and 1 base from J; bases unmatched to any gene: 8. The CDR3 DNA is TGCAGTGCTAGTCTTGGACTAGCGGGAGGAGGATCCTACGAGCAGTACTTC. Translating it yields CSASLGLAGGGSYEQYF.

This chain joins TRBV20-1 and TRBJ1-5; no firm D call. Germline V gene lookup returns CDR1 DFQATT and CDR2 SNEGSKA (reference sequence). The CDR3 contains 15 residues. V dropped 3 bases and J dropped 6 bases, with 18 bases sitting between them. Here the CDR3 reads CSASRWQASGQPQHF. The CDR3 DNA reads as TGCAGTGCTAGTAGATGGCAGGCGTCAGGTCAGCCCCAGCATTTT.

This clonotype appeared many times. The rearrangement joins TRBV5-1 to TRBJ2-7, with D possibly being TRBD1 or TRBD2 (5 bases each). Germline values: CDR1 SGHRS, CDR2 YFSETQ. This CDR3 has 11 residues. In nucleotides, the CDR3 is TGCGTAAGCAGGGCGGGCTACGAGCAGTACTTC. Its translation: CVSRAGYEQYF.

This chain uses TRBV10-3 with TRBJ1-6, with D maybe TRBD1 (5 bases). The CDR3 spans 16 residues. Looked up from germline, CDR1 is ENHRY and CDR2 is SYGVKD. V was cut by 2 bases and J by 10 bases, with 18 bases left in between. CDR3 loop: CAISEEVTGRGSPLHF. CDR3 bases: TGTGCCATCAGTGAGGAGGTAACGGGGCGCGGCTCACCCCTCCACTTT.

This clonotype has a count of ten or more. The genes are TRBV6-5 and TRBJ2-6; D is uncertain. The V and J ends lost 0 bases and 4 bases respectively, with 10 bases between them. The CDR3 is 16 residues long. Germline CDR1 is MNHEY and CDR2 is SVGAGI. CDR3 DNA sequence: TGTGCCAGCAGTTACTCGATTATTCCAGGGGCCAACGTCCTGACTTTC. Translating it yields CASSYSIIPGANVLTF.

This chain uses TRBV27 with TRBJ2-7; perhaps TRBD2 as D (5 bases). Germline CDR1 reads MNHEY; CDR2 reads SMNVEV (reference sequence). The V end lost 5 bases, the J end lost 12 bases, and 20 bases lay between the germline ends. The CDR3 length is 13 residues. CDR3 loop: CASSPSGQPPGYF. Here the CDR3 DNA reads TGTGCCAGCAGTCCAAGCGGTCAGCCCCCGGGGTACTTC.